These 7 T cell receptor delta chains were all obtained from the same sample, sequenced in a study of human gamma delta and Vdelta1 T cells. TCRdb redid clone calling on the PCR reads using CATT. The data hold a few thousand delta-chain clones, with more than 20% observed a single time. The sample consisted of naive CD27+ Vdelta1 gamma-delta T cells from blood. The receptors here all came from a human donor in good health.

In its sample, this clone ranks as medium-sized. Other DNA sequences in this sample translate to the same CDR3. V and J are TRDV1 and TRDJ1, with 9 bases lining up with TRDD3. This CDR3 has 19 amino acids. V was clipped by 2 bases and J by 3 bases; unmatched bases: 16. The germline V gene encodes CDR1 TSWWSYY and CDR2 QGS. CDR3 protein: CALGERISSGGYLADKLIF. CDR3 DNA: TGTGCTCTTGGGGAAAGGATCTCCTCAGGGGGATACCTGGCCGATAAACTCATCTTT.

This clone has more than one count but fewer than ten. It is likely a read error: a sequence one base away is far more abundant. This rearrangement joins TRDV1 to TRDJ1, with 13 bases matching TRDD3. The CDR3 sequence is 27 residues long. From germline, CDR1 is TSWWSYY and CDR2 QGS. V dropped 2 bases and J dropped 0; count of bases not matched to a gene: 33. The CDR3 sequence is CALGETDSASLRLILGDTGGYTDKLIF. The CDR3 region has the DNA TGTGCTCTTGGGGAAACGGATTCAGCTAGCCTTCGCCTTATACTGGGGGATACGGGCGGGTACACCGATAAACTCATCTTT.

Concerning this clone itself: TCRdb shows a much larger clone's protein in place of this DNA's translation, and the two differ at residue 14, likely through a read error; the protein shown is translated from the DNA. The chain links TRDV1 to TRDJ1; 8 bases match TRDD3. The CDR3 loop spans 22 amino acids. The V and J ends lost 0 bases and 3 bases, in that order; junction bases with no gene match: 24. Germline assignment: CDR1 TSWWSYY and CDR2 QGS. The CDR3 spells CALGELPLPALLGGTRSDKLIF. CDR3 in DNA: TGTGCTCTTGGGGAACTTCCCCTCCCTGCCCTACTGGGGGGTACGCGATCCGATAAACTCATCTTT.

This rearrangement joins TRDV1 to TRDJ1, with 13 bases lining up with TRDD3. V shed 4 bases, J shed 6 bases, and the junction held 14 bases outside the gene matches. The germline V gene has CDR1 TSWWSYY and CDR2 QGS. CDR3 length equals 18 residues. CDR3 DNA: TGTGCTCTTGGGGGAAGGACTAACTGGGGGATACGCGAGAATAAACTCATCTTT. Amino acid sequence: CALGGRTNWGIRENKLIF.

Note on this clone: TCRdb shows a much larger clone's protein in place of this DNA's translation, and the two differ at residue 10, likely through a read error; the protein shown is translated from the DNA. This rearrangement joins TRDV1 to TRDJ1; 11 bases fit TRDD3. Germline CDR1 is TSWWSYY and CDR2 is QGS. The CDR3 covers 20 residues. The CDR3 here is CALGGLPHLYWGIKTDKLIF. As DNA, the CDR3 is TGTGCCTTAGGGGGCCTTCCACACTTGTACTGGGGGATAAAGACCGATAAACTCATCTTT.

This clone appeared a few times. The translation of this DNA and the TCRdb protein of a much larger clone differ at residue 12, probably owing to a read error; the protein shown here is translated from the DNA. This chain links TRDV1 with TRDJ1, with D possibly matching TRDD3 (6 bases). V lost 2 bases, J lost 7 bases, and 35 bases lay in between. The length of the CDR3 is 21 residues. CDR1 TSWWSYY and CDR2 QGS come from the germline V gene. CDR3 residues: CALGEKARTYWESPGSVKLIF. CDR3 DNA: TGTGCTCTTGGGGAAAAGGCCCGGACTTACTGGGAGAGCCCAGGGTCGGTTAAACTCATCTTT.

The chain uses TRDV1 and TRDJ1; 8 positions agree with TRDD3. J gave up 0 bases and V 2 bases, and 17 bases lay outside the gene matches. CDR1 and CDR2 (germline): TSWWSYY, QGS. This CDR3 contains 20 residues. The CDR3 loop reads CALGEVVRGVWGTNTDKLIF. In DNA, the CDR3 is TGTGCTCTTGGGGAAGTGGTCCGCGGGGTCTGGGGGACTAACACCGATAAACTCATCTTT.